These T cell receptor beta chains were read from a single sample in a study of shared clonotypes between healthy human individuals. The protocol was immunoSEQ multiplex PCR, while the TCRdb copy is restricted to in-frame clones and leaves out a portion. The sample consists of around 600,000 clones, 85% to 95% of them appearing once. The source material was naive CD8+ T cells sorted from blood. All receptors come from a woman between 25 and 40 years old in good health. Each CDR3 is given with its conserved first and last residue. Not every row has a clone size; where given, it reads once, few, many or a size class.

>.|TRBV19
CASSMGLADQETQYF
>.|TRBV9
CASSPSGRNTGELFF
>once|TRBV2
CASYEQFF
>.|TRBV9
CASSGQGYGYTF
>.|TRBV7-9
CASSLATSGSGEQYF
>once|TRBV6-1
CASSVGGQTYEQYF
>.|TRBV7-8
CASSSGQGMSYEQYF
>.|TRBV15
CATRGTSASDIQYF
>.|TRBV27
CASSLGTSGRAGEQFF
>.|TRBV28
CASRRPWTAQETQYF
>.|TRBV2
CASSISRHEQFF
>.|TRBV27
CASTKSSGSGYTF
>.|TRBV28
CASIGRRGQGQETQYF
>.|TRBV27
CASSLGFNQPQHF
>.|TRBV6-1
CASSEVSSGTGQYF
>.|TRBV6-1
CASRSQSYEQYF
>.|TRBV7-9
CASSLVGHRTGELFF
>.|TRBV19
CASSPGTTSSYEQYF
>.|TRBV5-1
CASSSSSTDTQYF
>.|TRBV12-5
CASGTGGVNTEAFF
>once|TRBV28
CASSPAGLAGGRSTDTQYF
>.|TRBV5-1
CASSWSTGGSDEQFF
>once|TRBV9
CASSPEGQGHVGAFF
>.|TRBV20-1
CSASWGQAFF
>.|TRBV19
CASLAGQENIQYF
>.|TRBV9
CASSPGFASTDTQYF
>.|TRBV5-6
CASRGQTIPTKAFF
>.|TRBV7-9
CASSSRTDTQYF
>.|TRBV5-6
CASSPRLNLGEQYF
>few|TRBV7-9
CASSGSRVGYTF
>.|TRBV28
CASSNDSYEQYF
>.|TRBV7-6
CASSLGALYSNQPQHF
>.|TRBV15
CATSSQTGLNEQFF
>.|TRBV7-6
CASSLRTVAYYEQYF
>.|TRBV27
CASSPSSRRRAEQYF
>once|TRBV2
CASSTLDRAEEQFF
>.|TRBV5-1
CASSNHPDSPNSPLHF
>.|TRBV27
CASGLGTGGRKQFF
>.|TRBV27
CASSIGLAAPQETQYF
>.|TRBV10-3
CAISESRYLTF
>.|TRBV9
CASSPRGRKSTDTQYF
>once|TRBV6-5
CASSYSVSGADNEQFF
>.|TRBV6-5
CASSYSGGLQETQYF
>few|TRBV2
CASSWTGEGAAGYTF
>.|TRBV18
CASSPRGQVDGEKLFF
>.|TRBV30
CAGRSEKLFF
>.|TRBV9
CASSGPLAGALGELFF
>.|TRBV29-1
CSVEVDGAQPQHF
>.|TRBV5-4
CASSLGGLAGGPGELFF
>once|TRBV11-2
CASSLGRGSGNTIYF
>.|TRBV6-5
CASSLSTGGRQKAFF